Listed here are 18 T cell receptor beta chains from one sample, sequenced in a study of PD-1 blockade in classical Hodgkin lymphoma. Noted time point: cycle 4 day 1 (C4D1), after 6 weeks of nivolumab. Every patient was affected by relapse after autologous stem cell transplantation, while exposure to brentuximab vedotin was not uniform. Profiling relied on immunoSEQ multiplex PCR, and the TCRdb table lists in-frame clones only, not all of them. The table lists approximately 65,000 clones, around nine tenths of them singletons, with roughly 8% in the top ten. The sample was peripheral blood mononuclear cells (PBMCs), taken before the fourth cycle of nivolumab. These receptor sequences come from a human donor with classical Hodgkin lymphoma.

The chain carries TRBV14 and TRBJ2-1; 7 bases are a match to TRBD2. The CDR3 extends over 19 amino acids. J lost 3 bases, V lost 3 bases, and 17 bases had no gene match. The germline V gene has CDR1 SGHDN and CDR2 FVKESK. CDR3 sequence (DNA): TGTGCCAGCAGCCAGCCGGGACTACCATACAGAAACCGCTACAATGAGCAGTTCTTC. Protein sequence: CASSQPGLPYRNRYNEQFF.

The chain recombines TRBV10-3 with TRBJ1-5; D not resolved. The CDR3 sequence is 12 residues long. Germline CDR1 and CDR2: ENHRY and SYGVKD. V gave up 2 bases and J gave up 3 bases, with 2 bases separating them. CDR3 residues: CAISEINQPQHF. DNA for the CDR3: TGTGCCATCAGTGAGATCAATCAGCCCCAGCATTTT.

The chain uses TRBV11-2 and TRBJ1-1; 10 bases line up with TRBD1. Germline V gives CDR1 SGHAT, CDR2 FQNNGV. Trimming removed 5 bases from V and 10 bases from J; junction bases left unmatched: 10. The CDR3 sequence is 14 residues long. The CDR3 reads CASSPSFGQGGAFF. DNA of the CDR3: TGTGCCAGCAGCCCCTCTTTTGGACAGGGGGGAGCTTTCTTT.

The chain is built from TRBV19 and TRBJ1-5; D might be TRBD1 (5 bases). The CDR3 loop spans 15 amino acids. Germline-derived CDR1 and CDR2 are LNHDA and SQIVND (reference sequence). Trimming left V 4 bases short and J 5 bases short, with 15 bases between. The CDR3 spells CASSSSGGAHQPQHF. CDR3 in DNA: TGTGCCAGTAGTAGTTCCGGAGGGGCCCATCAGCCCCAGCATTTT.

The genes are TRBV28 and TRBJ2-3; 9 nucleotides line up with TRBD1. CDR3 length: 20 residues. The germline CDR1 and CDR2 sequences are MDHEN and SYDVKM. The junction had 21 bases not matched to a gene; V was cut back by 7 bases and J by 1 base. CDR3 in DNA: TGTGCCAGCACTCATGGTGTCCCCCACAGGGGGCCCAGGGGCACAGATACGCAGTATTTT. It yields the protein CASTHGVPHRGPRGTDTQYF.

The V call is TRBV28, the J call TRBJ2-1, with D hard to call. V lost 2 bases and J 13 bases, leaving 9 bases between the germline ends. Germline values: CDR1 MDHEN, CDR2 SYDVKM. The CDR3 contains 11 residues. The CDR3 nucleotides read TGTGCCAGCAGTTTAAGAGTAGGACAGTTCTTC. It encodes CASSLRVGQFF.

The chain links TRBV7-9 to TRBJ2-7; 7 nucleotides match TRBD1. Germline values: CDR1 SEHNR, CDR2 FQNEAQ (reference sequence). The CDR3 runs 14 residues. Unmatched junction bases numbered 6, after V lost 4 bases and J lost 3 bases. The CDR3 region has the DNA TGTGCCAGCAGCTCCGACAGGGTTGACTACGAGCAGTACTTC. Its protein product is CASSSDRVDYEQYF. Complete variable domain (other parts from reference TRBV7-9 and TRBJ2-7): DTGVSQNPRHKITKRGQNVTFRCDPISEHNRLYWYRQTLGQGPEFLTYFQNEAQLEKSRLLSDRFSAERPKGSFSTLEIQRTEQGDSAMYLCASSSDRVDYEQYFGPGTRLTVT.

This rearrangement joins TRBV11-2 to TRBJ1-4; D remains ambiguous. There are 17 residues in the CDR3. Trimming pared 5 bases from V and 4 bases from J, leaving 20 bases between. Germline V gene sequence: CDR1 SGHAT, CDR2 FQNNGV. This CDR3 is CASSPSPPGSLNEKLFF. CDR3 in DNA: TGTGCCAGCAGCCCCTCACCGCCCGGCAGCCTTAATGAAAAACTGTTTTTT.

Notes on this clone: A read error may produce the germline difference seen at one junction end. The CDR3 sequence: CASSLNDRSHF. CDR3 in DNA: TGTGCCAGCAGCTTAAACGACAGGTCCCACTTC. This chain uses TRBV7-9 with TRBJ2-7; tentative D call: TRBD1 (6 bases). This CDR3 is built from 11 residues. In germline, CDR1 is SEHNR, CDR2 FQNEAQ (reference sequence).

This sequence joins TRBV28 and TRBJ2-7, with 8 nucleotides matching TRBD2. The CDR3 covers 14 residues. The germline gives CDR1 MDHEN, CDR2 SYDVKM. Unmatched junction bases numbered 6, after V lost 2 bases and J lost 6 bases. CDR3: CASSLGGTSGEQYF. The CDR3 DNA sequence: TGTGCCAGCAGTTTAGGAGGTACTAGCGGCGAGCAGTACTTC.

This clone was recorded only once. The gene calls are TRBV4-2 and TRBJ2-2; 7 bases line up with TRBD1. The V and J ends lost 2 bases and 2 bases, in that order; junction bases with no gene match: 11. Germline loops: CDR1 LGHNA, CDR2 YNFKEQ. This CDR3 is built from 18 residues. CDR3 region: CASSQITPGTVNTGELFF. CDR3 coding DNA: TGTGCCAGCAGCCAAATTACGCCCGGGACAGTTAACACCGGGGAGCTGTTTTTT.

V is TRBV28 and J is TRBJ2-1; 7 bases fit TRBD2. With V trimmed by 5 bases and J by 3 bases, 10 bases remained unmatched. The CDR3 consists of 16 residues. Per germline, CDR1 MDHEN and CDR2 SYDVKM. CDR3 nucleotide sequence: TGTGCCAGCAGTGAAGAACGGGAGGCCCGCTACAATGAGCAGTTCTTC. The encoded protein is CASSEEREARYNEQFF.

The CDR3 bases are TGTGCCAGCAGTTTATCGAGTGCGGGGCATGAGCAGTTCTTC. Translation: CASSLSSAGHEQFF. The chain is built from TRBV27 and TRBJ2-1, with D perhaps TRBD2 (6 bases). This CDR3 contains 14 residues. Trimming removed 0 bases at V and 8 bases at J, with 11 bases between. CDR1 is MNHEY, CDR2 SMNVEV, per germline (reference sequence).

CDR3 sequence: CASAFTEAFF. The CDR3 bases are TGTGCCAGCGCTTTCACTGAAGCTTTCTTT. The rearrangement joins TRBV6-1 to TRBJ1-1; D gene uncertain. Germline values: CDR1 MNHNS, CDR2 SASEGT. V gave up 8 bases and J gave up 4 bases, with 5 bases separating them. The CDR3 is 10 residues long.

V is TRBV11-2 and J is TRBJ2-7; D might be TRBD2 (5 bases). Per germline, CDR1 SGHAT and CDR2 FQNNGV. The length of the CDR3 is 13 residues. Trimming took 0 bases from V and 6 from J, leaving 9 bases between them. The CDR3 loop is CASSLERATEQYF. CDR3 DNA: TGTGCCAGCAGCTTAGAGAGGGCGACCGAGCAGTACTTC.

The V and J genes are TRBV2 and TRBJ2-7, with 9 bases identical to TRBD2. The V and J ends lost 9 bases and 0 bases, in that order; junction bases with no gene match: 12. The germline V gene encodes CDR1 SNHLY and CDR2 FYNNEI. This CDR3 spans 16 amino acids. The DNA of the CDR3 is TGTGCCAGTAGAGGGGGCTTTAGCGGGAGCTCCTACGAGCAGTACTTC. As protein: CASRGGFSGSSYEQYF.

The chain uses TRBV7-6 and TRBJ2-1; TRBD1 matches at 10 bases. V shed 3 bases and J 6 bases; nucleotides not matched to a gene: 2. Germline CDR1 and CDR2: SGHVS and FNYEAQ. The CDR3 is 14 amino acids. The chain's CDR3 is CASSFGQGGNEQFF. CDR3 sequence (DNA): TGTGCCAGCAGCTTCGGACAGGGGGGCAATGAGCAGTTCTTC.

The chain combines TRBV7-8 with TRBJ1-5; 9 nucleotides agree with TRBD1. This CDR3 is built from 16 residues. Losses at the gene ends were 5 bases for V and 0 bases for J; bases not matched to a gene: 5. Germline V gene lookup returns CDR1 SGHVS and CDR2 FQNEAQ. CDR3 nucleotides: TGTGCCAGCAGCGGCACAGGGGGCCCTAGCAATCAGCCCCAGCATTTT. This sequence encodes CASSGTGGPSNQPQHF.